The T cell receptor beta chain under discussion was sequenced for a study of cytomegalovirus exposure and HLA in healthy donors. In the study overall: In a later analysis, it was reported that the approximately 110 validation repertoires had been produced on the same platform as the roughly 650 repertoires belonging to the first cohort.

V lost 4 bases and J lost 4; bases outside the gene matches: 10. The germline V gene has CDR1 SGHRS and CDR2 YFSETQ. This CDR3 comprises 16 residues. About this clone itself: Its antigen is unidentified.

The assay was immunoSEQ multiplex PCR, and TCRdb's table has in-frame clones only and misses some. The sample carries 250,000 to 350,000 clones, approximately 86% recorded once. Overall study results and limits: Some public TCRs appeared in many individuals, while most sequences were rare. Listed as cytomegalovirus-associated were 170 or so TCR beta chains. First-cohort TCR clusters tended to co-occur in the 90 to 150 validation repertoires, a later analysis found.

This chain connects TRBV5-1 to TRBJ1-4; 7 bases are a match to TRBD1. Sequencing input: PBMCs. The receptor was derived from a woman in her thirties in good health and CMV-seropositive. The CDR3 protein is CASSPTPGQYNEKLFF. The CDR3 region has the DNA TGCGCCAGCAGCCCGACCCCGGGACAGTATAATGAAAAACTGTTTTTT.